This entry concerns a single T cell receptor (beta chain). The method was immunoSEQ multiplex PCR; TCRdb's version includes in-frame clones alone and lacks a portion of them. The table has approximately 93,000 clones, under 95% seen once. Germline loops: CDR1 MDHEN, CDR2 SYDVKM. V was pared by 3 bases and J by 8 bases, with 11 bases between. The CDR3 spans 13 residues. This entry is derived from a study of T cell changes during pregnancy in multiple sclerosis. J is TRBJ2-1 and V is TRBV28; possible D gene TRBD2, 6 bases. The sequences come from peripheral blood, collected before pregnancy. This sequence was found in a female donor with multiple sclerosis, enrolled in a pregnancy study. The CDR3 DNA is TGTGCCAGCAGTTTTTTAGCGGAAGATGAGCAGTTCTTC. Residues: CASSFLAEDEQFF.